This T cell receptor beta chain was captured by sequencing in a study of cytomegalovirus exposure and HLA in healthy donors. Germline CDR1 reads MNHNS; CDR2 reads SASEGT. The CDR3 contains 14 residues. J gave up 4 bases and V 5 bases, and 5 bases lay outside the gene matches. 60 Vbeta and 13 Jbeta primers were used in PCR. The data were produced by immunoSEQ multiplex PCR, yet TCRdb's version contains in-frame clones alone and is incomplete. This sample has some 180,000 clones, with roughly 85% found just once. The rearrangement joins TRBV6-1 to TRBJ1-5, with TRBD1 matching over 7 bases. This receptor was identified in a woman aged 50 to 65 in good health and CMV-seronegative. The sample was PBMCs. CDR3 loop: CASSRDRDNQPQHF. The CDR3 coding sequence is TGTGCCAGCAGTCGCGACAGGGATAATCAGCCCCAGCATTTT.